This is a list of T cell receptor beta chains from one sample in a study of vaccination and CD4 T cells after COVID-19. These receptors have no identified antigens. TCRdb used MiXCR to reprocess the PCR reads, holding one entry per CDR3 protein. The sample holds about 20,000 distinct CDR3 sequences; less than 40% are singletons and the top ten take about 3%. Source: CD4+ T cells from blood, cultured in vitro, taken about 7 months after SARS-CoV-2 vaccination. These TCRs come from a human donor who had recovered from COVID-19. Each CDR3 is given with its conserved first and last residue. Fields, in order: V gene, clone size, D gene, J gene, CDR3 protein, CDR3 DNA. A D gene is named only where the DNA matches it firmly. Size tells how often a clone was seen (once, few, many) or the class of an expanded clone, and some rows leave it out.

v_gene: TRBV19; abundance: -; d_gene: -; j_gene: TRBJ2-7; CDR3aa: CASTPEGHSGHYEQYF; CDR3nt: TGTGCCAGTACTCCAGAAGGCCATTCGGGCCACTACGAGCAGTACTTC
v_gene: TRBV7-9; abundance: -; d_gene: -; j_gene: TRBJ1-6; CDR3aa: CASSLQGRNSPLHF; CDR3nt: TGTGCCAGCAGCCTACAGGGTAGAAATTCACCCCTCCACTTT
v_gene: TRBV5-4; abundance: -; d_gene: -; j_gene: TRBJ2-2; CDR3aa: CASSGRENTGELFF; CDR3nt: TGTGCCAGCTCGGGACGAGAGAACACCGGGGAGCTGTTTTTT
v_gene: TRBV6-5; abundance: few; d_gene: -; j_gene: TRBJ1-2; CDR3aa: CASSYSKDSPYGYTF; CDR3nt: TGTGCCAGCAGTTACTCGAAGGACAGTCCCTATGGCTACACCTTC
v_gene: TRBV4-2; abundance: -; d_gene: -; j_gene: TRBJ2-7; CDR3aa: CASSQDMTPGVSYEQYF; CDR3nt: TGTGCCAGCAGCCAAGATATGACCCCCGGGGTCTCCTACGAGCAGTACTTC
v_gene: TRBV5-1; abundance: -; d_gene: -; j_gene: TRBJ2-7; CDR3aa: CASTPDGLGEQYF; CDR3nt: TGCGCCAGCACCCCCGACGGGCTAGGGGAGCAGTACTTC
v_gene: TRBV7-9; abundance: -; d_gene: -; j_gene: TRBJ2-7; CDR3aa: CASSEGGYERYF; CDR3nt: TGTGCCAGCAGCGAAGGAGGGTACGAGCGGTACTTC
v_gene: TRBV2; abundance: few; d_gene: -; j_gene: TRBJ1-5; CDR3aa: CASSVESNQPQHF; CDR3nt: TGTGCCAGCAGTGTAGAAAGCAATCAGCCCCAGCATTTT
v_gene: TRBV28; abundance: -; d_gene: TRBD1; j_gene: TRBJ2-1; CDR3aa: CASSLQGPSYNEQFF; CDR3nt: TGTGCCAGCAGTCTACAGGGGCCCTCCTACAATGAGCAGTTCTTC
v_gene: TRBV18; abundance: few; d_gene: -; j_gene: TRBJ2-1; CDR3aa: CASSPGRNNEQFF; CDR3nt: TGTGCCAGCTCACCAGGACGCAACAATGAGCAGTTCTTC
v_gene: TRBV7-2; abundance: few; d_gene: TRBD2; j_gene: TRBJ2-7; CDR3aa: CASSLQSGSRGDEQYF; CDR3nt: TGTGCCAGCAGCTTACAAAGCGGGAGTAGGGGGGACGAGCAGTACTTC
v_gene: TRBV7-3; abundance: -; d_gene: TRBD2; j_gene: TRBJ2-3; CDR3aa: CASSRGTSGRDTQYF; CDR3nt: TGTGCCAGCAGCCGTGGGACTAGCGGGAGAGATACGCAGTATTTT
v_gene: TRBV28; abundance: -; d_gene: TRBD1; j_gene: TRBJ1-5; CDR3aa: CASSFSRAGGQPQHF; CDR3nt: TGTGCCAGCAGTTTTTCCCGGGCAGGGGGCCAGCCCCAGCATTTT
v_gene: TRBV29-1; abundance: -; d_gene: -; j_gene: TRBJ1-2; CDR3aa: CSATRRYTF; CDR3nt: TGCAGCGCTACCAGGCGCTACACCTTC
v_gene: TRBV6-1; abundance: few; d_gene: -; j_gene: TRBJ2-2; CDR3aa: CASSAGTYTGELFF; CDR3nt: TGTGCCAGCAGTGCCGGGACTTACACCGGGGAGCTGTTTTTT
v_gene: TRBV7-8; abundance: -; d_gene: TRBD2; j_gene: TRBJ2-3; CDR3aa: CASSRTGLVGYTDTQYF; CDR3nt: TGTGCCAGCAGCCGAACGGGACTAGTGGGTTACACAGATACGCAGTATTTT
v_gene: TRBV19; abundance: few; d_gene: TRBD2; j_gene: TRBJ2-3; CDR3aa: CASSIMQGGRANTQYF; CDR3nt: TGTGCCAGTAGTATTATGCAGGGCGGGAGAGCAAATACGCAGTATTTT
v_gene: TRBV6-1; abundance: -; d_gene: -; j_gene: TRBJ2-7; CDR3aa: CASGTYGGGLRTREQYF; CDR3nt: TGTGCCAGCGGTACATACGGGGGCGGCCTACGGACTCGCGAGCAGTACTTC
v_gene: TRBV28; abundance: few; d_gene: TRBD2; j_gene: TRBJ2-7; CDR3aa: CASSSGGLAGAEQYF; CDR3nt: TGTGCCAGCAGTTCCGGGGGACTAGCGGGAGCCGAGCAGTACTTC
v_gene: TRBV6-5; abundance: -; d_gene: -; j_gene: TRBJ1-5; CDR3aa: CASSYSNSNQPQHF; CDR3nt: TGTGCCAGCAGTTACTCAAATAGCAATCAGCCCCAGCATTTT
v_gene: TRBV20-1; abundance: few; d_gene: TRBD2; j_gene: TRBJ2-5; CDR3aa: CSGLTSGRSETQYF; CDR3nt: TGCAGTGGCCTAACTAGCGGGAGAAGCGAGACCCAGTACTTC
v_gene: TRBV19; abundance: -; d_gene: -; j_gene: TRBJ2-5; CDR3aa: CASSGVGSQETQYF; CDR3nt: TGTGCCAGTAGTGGGGTGGGCAGCCAAGAGACCCAGTACTTC
v_gene: TRBV20-1; abundance: -; d_gene: TRBD2; j_gene: TRBJ2-7; CDR3aa: CSATAPSGASYEQYF; CDR3nt: TGCAGTGCCACGGCCCCTAGCGGGGCGAGCTACGAGCAGTACTTC
v_gene: TRBV10-3; abundance: -; d_gene: -; j_gene: TRBJ1-1; CDR3aa: CAISELSGAEAFF; CDR3nt: TGTGCCATCAGTGAACTGAGCGGGGCTGAAGCTTTCTTT
v_gene: TRBV7-2; abundance: few; d_gene: -; j_gene: TRBJ1-6; CDR3aa: CASSLAGGGNSPLHF; CDR3nt: TGTGCCAGCAGCTTAGCCGGGGGTGGTAATTCACCCCTCCACTTT
v_gene: TRBV6-1; abundance: -; d_gene: -; j_gene: TRBJ2-1; CDR3aa: CASSDRPYNEQFF; CDR3nt: TGTGCCAGCAGTGATCGTCCCTACAATGAGCAGTTCTTC
v_gene: TRBV7-3; abundance: few; d_gene: -; j_gene: TRBJ2-3; CDR3aa: CASSSGPPLDTQYF; CDR3nt: TGTGCCAGCAGCTCCGGGCCCCCTTTAGATACGCAGTATTTT
v_gene: TRBV15; abundance: few; d_gene: -; j_gene: TRBJ2-7; CDR3aa: CATSRARAGRGDEQYF; CDR3nt: TGTGCCACCAGCAGAGCTCGGGCTGGACGAGGCGACGAGCAGTACTTC